The next 14 T cell receptor beta chains were all read from a single sample in a study of T-cell reconstitution after alpha-beta-depleted transplantation in children. The TCRbeta library incorporated unique molecular identifiers. Using its own MiXCR run on the PCR reads, TCRdb lists one record per CDR3 protein. Among around 700,000 distinct CDR3 sequences listed, about 12% were seen once. This material consisted of PBMCs, taken before TCRalphabeta/CD19-depleted stem cell transplant. The receptors stem from a girl between 2 and 10 years old with congenital amegakaryocytic thrombocytopenia, due to receive a stem cell transplant.

This clonotype was observed many times. The chain couples TRBV29-1 to TRBJ2-5; TRBD2 aligns across 8 bases. The germline V gene encodes CDR1 SQVTM and CDR2 ANQGSEA. CDR3 length: 13 amino acids. V lost 4 bases to trimming and J lost 5 bases; unmatched junction nucleotides: 6. CDR3 region: CSVAGRALETQYF. As DNA, the CDR3 is TGCAGCGTTGCCGGGAGGGCCCTGGAGACCCAGTACTTC.

This clonotype was found many times. The chain carries TRBV12-3 or TRBV12-4 and TRBJ1-1, with D possibly being TRBD1 (5 bases). With 1 base removed from V and 0 bases from J, the gap between germline ends came to 12 bases. The CDR3 totals 16 residues. The CDR3 is CASSLDTGPMNTEAFF. DNA of the CDR3: TGTGCCAGCAGTTTAGACACGGGACCGATGAACACTGAAGCTTTCTTT.

This clonotype was observed at least ten times. The V call is TRBV20-1, the J call TRBJ1-5; D unresolved. Per germline, CDR1 DFQATT and CDR2 SNEGSKA (reference sequence). Deletions cut 2 bases from V and 7 bases from J, with 12 bases between. The CDR3 length is 13 residues. The CDR3 bases are TGCAGTGCTAGATTCCACGAGGGACAGCCCCAGCATTTT. Translating it yields CSARFHEGQPQHF.

This clonotype was seen repeatedly, ten times or more. V gene TRBV12-3 or TRBV12-4 combines with J gene TRBJ2-2, with 14 positions matching TRBD2. V gave up 9 bases and J gave up 10 bases; unmatched junction bases: 7. The CDR3 loop spans 14 amino acids. CDR3 coding DNA: TGTGCCAGTGGACTAGCGGGAGGATTTTTGGAGCTGTTTTTT. Amino acid sequence: CASGLAGGFLELFF.

This clonotype was observed many times. V usage is TRBV10-3 and J usage is TRBJ2-6; no reliable D call. V was pared by 9 bases and J by 0 bases, with 9 bases between. The CDR3 has 14 residues. Germline V gene lookup returns CDR1 ENHRY and CDR2 SYGVKD. The CDR3 spells CAIRATSGANVLTF. The CDR3 DNA is TGTGCCATAAGGGCTACCTCTGGGGCCAACGTCCTGACTTTC.

This clonotype has a count of ten or more. The chain uses TRBV29-1 and TRBJ2-1; D is uncertain. Per the germline V gene, CDR1 is SQVTM and CDR2 is ANQGSEA. The CDR3 has 11 amino acids. The germline V and J ends were trimmed by 4 bases and 7 bases, with 8 bases remaining between them. The CDR3 nucleotides read TGCAGCGTTGGTATGGGGAATGAGCAGTTCTTC. The encoded protein is CSVGMGNEQFF.

This clonotype was counted ten times or more. The rearrangement joins TRBV10-1 to TRBJ2-1; TRBD1 is a possible D gene (6 bases). The CDR3 is 15 amino acids. V shed 4 bases and J shed 0 bases, with 10 bases lying between them. The germline gives CDR1 WNHNN, CDR2 SYGVQD (reference sequence). The CDR3 here is CASSGTGISYNEQFF. The CDR3 DNA sequence: TGCGCCAGCAGTGGAACAGGGATCTCCTACAATGAGCAGTTCTTC.

This clonotype was counted ten times or more. The chain employs TRBV28 and TRBJ2-1, with D hard to call. Trimming shortened V by 2 bases and J by 8 bases, and 13 bases separated the two germline ends. Germline values: CDR1 MDHEN, CDR2 SYDVKM. This CDR3 has 14 residues. The CDR3 DNA reads as TGTGCCAGCAGTTTACAACACGTAGACTATGAGCAGTTCTTC. Translation: CASSLQHVDYEQFF.

J is TRBJ1-3 and V is TRBV12-5; TRBD1 aligns across 8 bases. The V gene end was trimmed by 5 bases and the J gene end by 8 bases; junction bases not matched to a gene: 5. This CDR3 contains 13 residues. Germline CDR1 reads LGHNT; CDR2 reads FRNRAP. The CDR3 spells CASGVTGVDTIYF. CDR3 nucleotide sequence: TGTGCTAGTGGTGTGACAGGGGTGGACACCATATATTTT.

V usage is TRBV11-2 and J usage is TRBJ2-1; TRBD2 matches at 16 bases. The CDR3 consists of 18 residues. Losses at the gene ends were 7 bases for V and 15 bases for J; bases not matched to a gene: 21. CDR1 SGHAT and CDR2 FQNNGV come from the germline V gene. CDR3 bases: TGTGCCAGCATCCGGTTTTACTGGGGACTAGCGGGAGGGCCTAGGGTGTTCTTC. This translates into CASIRFYWGLAGGPRVFF.

This clonotype has a handful of counts. The chain carries TRBV29-1 and TRBJ2-5; D perhaps matches TRBD2 (6 bases). Between the trimmed V and J ends, which lost 7 bases and 4 bases, there was a span of 13 bases. Germline V gene lookup returns CDR1 SQVTM and CDR2 ANQGSEA. The CDR3 contains 12 residues. The CDR3 spells CSEGRPGETQYF. CDR3 sequence (DNA): TGCAGCGAGGGGAGGCCGGGAGAGACCCAGTACTTC.

The CDR3 region has the DNA TGTGCCAGCAGTCTAACCCCAGGGCAGCAGGAAAAACTGTTTTTT. Its protein product is CASSLTPGQQEKLFF. The chain joins TRBV27 to TRBJ1-4; possible D gene TRBD1, 5 bases. The V end was cut by 5 bases, the J end by 8 bases, with 18 bases between. The CDR3 totals 15 residues. CDR1 and CDR2 from the germline V gene are MNHEY and SMNVEV (reference sequence). Combining the CDR3 with reference TRBV27 and TRBJ1-4 gives the whole variable domain EAQVTQNPRYLITVTGKKLTVTCSQNMNHEYMSWYRQDPGLGLRQIYYSMNVEVTDKGDVPEGYKVSRKEKRNFPLILESPSPNQTSLYFCASSLTPGQQEKLFFGSGTQLSVL.

A note on this clonotype: This may come from a read error, since a much larger clone is one base off. The rearrangement links TRBV20-1 to TRBJ2-3; D may be TRBD2 (5 bases). From germline, CDR1 is DFQATT and CDR2 SNEGSKA (reference sequence). The CDR3 contains 16 residues. As DNA, the CDR3 is TGCTGTGCTAGAGTCGAAGCGGAGGTTAGCACAGATACGCAGTATTTT. Its translation: CCARVEAEVSTDTQYF.

This clonotype showed up just a few times. The chain is built from TRBV7-2 and TRBJ2-7; 9 bases map to TRBD2. This CDR3 has 16 amino acids. Germline CDR1 and CDR2: SGHTA and FQGNSA. V lost 0 bases, J lost 7 bases, and 10 bases stayed unmatched. The CDR3, as DNA: TGTGCCAGCAGCTTAGCTGCTAGCGGGATACAGGGGGAGCAGTACTTC. Translating gives CASSLAASGIQGEQYF.